Sequencing of this T cell receptor beta chain was carried out in a study of regulatory T cells in long-lasting Graves disease. This clonotype was seen repeatedly, ten times or more. This CDR3 is built from 13 residues. The germline V gene has CDR1 SNHLY and CDR2 FYNNEI. V shed 7 bases and J shed 4 bases, with 14 bases lying between them. This sample's time point: newly diagnosed GD, antithyroid drugs for less than 3 months. PBMC RNA was the source of the TCR library. CDR3 regions were amplified by Arm-PCR using iRepertoire HTBI primers to build TCR beta libraries. MiXCR was run by TCRdb on the multiplex PCR reads, yielding one entry per CDR3 protein. The table has around 480,000 distinct CDR3 sequences, about 16% seen once. These data were also filed under a second study, of T cells in Graves' hyperthyroidism and ophthalmopathy.

The chain combines TRBV2 with TRBJ2-7; tentatively, D is TRBD1 or TRBD2 (6 bases each). The sequencing used peripheral blood mononuclear cells (PBMCs), collected at new diagnosis, from a patient treated with antithyroid drugs. The source is a woman aged 40 to 65 with Graves disease. This chain's CDR3 is CASTQRGPYEQYF. CDR3 nucleotide sequence: TGTGCCAGCACACAACGGGGGCCGTACGAGCAGTACTTC.